The 15 T cell receptor delta chains below all came from one sample that was sequenced in a study of γδ T cells in repeated Plasmodium falciparum infection. Flow sorting of PBMC yielded separate Vgamma9/Vdelta2+ and Vdelta2-negative gammadelta T cell populations for bulk repertoire analysis. TCRdb fed the multiplex PCR reads to CATT. In the table there are 70,000 to 95,000 delta-chain clones, 1.4% of which are singletons. The material sequenced was gamma-delta T cells from blood. Receptors were obtained from a pool of human donors (malaria-infected and uninfected, not separated).

As regards this clone: TCRdb attributes to this sequence the protein of a much larger clone, which differs from the DNA translation at residue 12; a read error is likely, and the protein displayed is translated from the DNA. DNA of the CDR3: TGTGCTCTTGGGGAACGGCGGAGGGGGGCACAACCCTTCTTT. It encodes CALGERRRGAQPFF. The V gene is TRDV1, but the J gene lacks a call. This CDR3 spans 14 amino acids. The germline gives CDR1 TSWWSYY, CDR2 QGS.

This clone was counted at least ten times. The mismatch at residue 23 between this DNA's translation and the TCRdb protein of a much larger clone likely reflects a read error; the protein shown is translated from the DNA. V is TRDV1 and J is TRDJ1; 13 bases agree with TRDD3. Per the germline V gene, CDR1 is TSWWSYY and CDR2 is QGS. The CDR3 covers 25 residues. The CDR3 is CALGELQSSYTKTGGYASSPDKPIF. The DNA of the CDR3 is TGTGCCCTTGGGGAACTACAGTCTTCCTACACAAAAACTGGGGGATACGCGTCCTCCCCCGATAAACCCATCTTT.

About this clone itself: A far larger clone differs by one base, so this is likely a read error. This specimen includes other DNA sequences encoding the same CDR3. V usage is TRDV3 and J usage is TRDJ1; 9 positions match TRDD3. The CDR3 is 12 residues long. J lost 11 bases, V lost 2 bases, and 9 bases had no gene match. Germline V CDR1 and CDR2: TVYSNPD, GDNSRS (reference sequence). CDR3 bases: TGTGCCTTTGGACTACTGGGGGACAGGCTCATCTTT. Its protein product is CAFGLLGDRLIF.

As concerns this clone: TCRdb pairs this DNA with a much larger clone's protein that differs at residue 5, likely a read error; the protein shown was translated from the DNA. The chain is built from TRDV1 and TRDJ2; D could derive from TRDD1 or TRDD3 (5 bases each). CDR1 TSWWSYY and CDR2 QGS come from the germline V gene. V was clipped by 5 bases and J by 4 bases, with 32 bases between them. The CDR3 totals 21 residues. CDR3 DNA: TGTGCTCTTGGGAAAGAGTCGTACCATGAAATGGGCAAAGGGGAGACAGCACAACTCTTCTTT. It is translated as CALGKESYHEMGKGETAQLFF.

This clone was recorded many times. TCRdb assigns this DNA the protein of a much larger clone, which departs from its translation at residue 17; this likely reflects a read error, and the protein shown comes from translating the DNA. The chain recombines TRDV1 with TRDJ1, with TRDD3 matching over 12 bases. The CDR3 has 20 residues. CDR1 and CDR2 from the germline V gene are TSWWSYY and QGS. CDR3 sequence reads: CALGDRRAGGYELYTDELIF. The CDR3 coding sequence is TGTGCTCTTGGGGACCGGAGAGCTGGGGGATACGAGTTGTACACCGATGAACTCATCTTT.

This clone was seen repeatedly, ten times or more. The chain combines TRDV1 with TRDJ1; D possibly uses TRDD2 or TRDD3 (5 bases each). The CDR3 runs to 21 residues. Trimming stripped 6 bases from V and 5 bases from J, with 37 bases between. CDR1 and CDR2 (germline): TSWWSYY, QGS. CDR3 bases: TGTGCTCTTGGCCCCAAGGGGCTCCTTCGGTGGGATCCCACCGTTCTTGATAAACTCATCTTT. It yields the protein CALGPKGLLRWDPTVLDKLIF.

This clone was seen repeatedly, ten times or more. The chain is built from TRDV2 and TRDJ2; TRDD3 aligns across 8 bases. CDR1 and CDR2 (germline): GEAIGNYY, EKD. The CDR3 is 17 residues long. The V and J ends lost 1 base and 0 bases, in that order; junction bases with no gene match: 6. The DNA for the CDR3 is TGTGCCTGTGACACGTACTGGGGGGCGACTTTGACAGCACAACTCTTCTTT. Its translation is CACDTYWGATLTAQLFF.

With regard to this clone: The protein recorded in TCRdb matches a much larger clone and deviates from this DNA's translation at residue 3, suggesting a read error; the protein here is obtained by translating the DNA. This rearrangement joins TRDV1 to TRDJ2; 7 nucleotides match TRDD2. The CDR3 consists of 23 residues. The germline gives CDR1 TSWWSYY, CDR2 QGS. In DNA form, the CDR3 reads TGTGCTCGTGGGGCCCTAACCTTCCTCGGAGGCCTTAGGGGGTTAGCTTTGACAGCACAACTCTTCTTT. Translating it yields CARGALTFLGGLRGLALTAQLFF.

The sample holds many counts of this clone. It differs at one base from a far larger clone, so likely a read error. The same CDR3 also results from other DNA sequences found in this sample. Called V gene: TRDV2; the J gene was not called; the table gives TRDD3 as D, unverified against the DNA. Per germline, CDR1 GEAIGNYY and CDR2 EKD. CDR3 length: 20 amino acids. In DNA, the CDR3 is TGTGCCTGTGATCCCATTAAAACCCCGGGTACTGGGAAGTTACTCGATAAACTCATCTTC. As protein: CACDPIKTPGTGKLLDKLIF.

Comments on this clone: A far bigger clonotype differs at one base, so this is likely a read error. This sample also contains other DNA sequences that code for the same CDR3. This chain links TRDV1 with TRDJ1; 8 bases agree with TRDD3. CDR3 length: 24 amino acids. The V segment lost 6 bases and the J segment 0 bases; nucleotides outside the gene matches: 33. Germline loops: CDR1 TSWWSYY, CDR2 QGS. The CDR3 protein is CALGDGLLFVLGAVPRLDTDKLIF. In DNA, the CDR3 is TGTGCTCTTGGTGATGGCCTTCTCTTTGTACTGGGGGCCGTACCAAGGCTGGACACCGATAAACTCATCTTT.

This clone was seen at least ten times. Other DNA sequences in this sample translate to the same CDR3. The chain has TRDV1 and TRDJ1; TRDD3 matches at 9 bases. With 7 bases clipped from V and 0 bases from J, the junction kept 27 bases outside the gene matches. Per the germline V gene, CDR1 is TSWWSYY and CDR2 is QGS. CDR3 length equals 22 residues. The CDR3 DNA reads TGTGCTCTTGTGCGTACGGGTCATCTACTGGGGGACCCGATAAGGTACACCGATAAACTCATCTTT. The encoded protein is CALVRTGHLLGDPIRYTDKLIF.

This clone was seen a few times. Possible read error: a much larger clone is one base away. The chain links TRDV1 to TRDJ1; 8 positions match TRDD3. TCRdb leaves out the J gene; it was filled in here by matching the DNA to germline. V shed 10 bases, J shed 2 bases, and the junction held 30 bases outside the gene matches. Germline assignment: CDR1 TSWWSYY and CDR2 QGS. The CDR3 extends over 21 amino acids. CDR3 DNA sequence: TGTGCTCATGGCCTAGGGTGGGGCCTACGGCTGGGGGACAAGGGTACCGATAAACTCATCTTT. Residues: CAHGLGWGLRLGDKGTDKLIF.

Comments on this clone: Translating this DNA gives a protein that differs at residue 15 from the TCRdb one, which belongs to a much larger clone; a read error is likely, and the protein shown is this translation. TRDV2 is the V gene, and the J gene was not called. This CDR3 spans 16 amino acids. CDR1 GEAIGNYY and CDR2 EKD come from the germline V gene. The CDR3 sequence: CACHTVTISGTDKLTF. The CDR3 DNA follows: TGTGCCTGTCATACGGTTACCATCTCTGGCACCGATAAACTCACCTTT.

In this sample, this clone turned up a few times. The TCRdb protein, from a much larger clone, departs from this DNA's translation at residue 16, likely by read error; the protein shown derives from the DNA. The rearrangement links TRDV2 to TRDJ3, with 13 bases that match TRDD3. Germline CDR1 and CDR2: GEAIGNYY and EKD. The J segment lost 5 bases and the V segment lost 3 bases, leaving 21 bases of the junction unmatched. The CDR3 runs to 23 residues. The CDR3 DNA is TGTGCCTGTGACGCGGGGTTAGAGGTACTGGGGGATACGCCGGCCGGGGACACCCGACAGATGTTTTTC. Protein sequence: CACDAGLEVLGDTPAGDTRQMFF.

This clone was counted a few times. A far bigger clonotype differs at one base, so this is likely a read error. This same CDR3 is encoded by further DNA sequences in the sample. The chain uses TRDV1 and TRDJ2; 10 nucleotides line up with TRDD3. TCRdb carries no J gene annotation; the J gene was assigned here by matching the DNA with germline. Losses at the gene ends were 4 bases for V and 3 bases for J; bases not matched to a gene: 14. The CDR3 runs 19 residues. Germline values: CDR1 TSWWSYY, CDR2 QGS. CDR3 DNA: TGTGCTCTTGGGGTGCCGTGGGGCTACCTGGGGGATATGACAGCACAACTCTTCTTT. This gives the protein CALGVPWGYLGDMTAQLFF.